A single T cell receptor beta chain is shown here with its context. This specimen comes from a study of cytomegalovirus exposure and HLA in healthy donors. Both 60 Vbeta primers and 13 Jbeta primers went into the PCR. Clones were sequenced by immunoSEQ multiplex PCR, and TCRdb holds only the in-frame ones, with some missing. The table lists over 120,000 clones, 65% to 80% of them singletons, with 3.5% to 5% in the top ten. The sequence was obtained from a male donor in good health and CMV-seronegative. The sequencing sample was made of PBMCs.

Here the CDR3 reads CASSGQIETQYF. The CDR3 region has the DNA TGCGCCAGCAGCGGACAGATAGAGACCCAGTACTTC. The V and J genes are TRBV10-2 and TRBJ2-5, with D maybe TRBD1 (6 bases). This CDR3 is 12 amino acids long. V was clipped by 6 bases and J by 4 bases, with 9 bases between them. The germline V gene encodes CDR1 WSHSY and CDR2 SAAADI.